These T cell receptor beta chains were read from a single sample in a study of cytomegalovirus exposure and HLA in healthy donors. The table came from immunoSEQ multiplex PCR; TCRdb's copy has only in-frame clones and leaves some out. The sample contains over 70,000 clones, 75% to 90% of which appear only once. Sequencing used PBMCs. Receptor source: a man between 50 and 59 years old in good health and CMV-seropositive. Both conserved end residues are part of each CDR3. D genes are given only for firm matches. Only some rows state a clone size, as once, few, many or a class for expanded clones.

j_gene | v_gene | len | d_gene | abundance | CDR3aa | CDR3nt
TRBJ1-1 | TRBV5-5 | 12 | NA | NA | CASSLGEMEAFF | TGTGCCAGCAGCTTGGGGGAGATGGAAGCTTTCTTT
TRBJ2-2 | TRBV6-1 | 16 | NA | NA | CASSELWRINTGELFF | TGTGCCAGCAGTGAACTCTGGCGGATAAACACCGGGGAGCTGTTTTTT
TRBJ2-7 | TRBV21-1 | 19 | NA | NA | CASSKADRGGLAGAHEQYF | TGTGCCAGCAGCAAAGCGGACAGGGGTGGCCTAGCGGGAGCCCACGAGCAGTACTTC
TRBJ2-7 | TRBV6-1 | 13 | NA | NA | CASRLAAAHEQYF | TGTGCCAGCAGATTAGCGGCGGCCCACGAGCAGTACTTC
TRBJ1-5 | TRBV15 | 16 | TRBD1 | NA | CATSRGDRAISQPQHF | TGTGCCACCAGCAGAGGCGACAGGGCTATTAGTCAGCCCCAGCATTTT
TRBJ2-5 | TRBV29-1 | 11 | NA | few | CSGWAIQTQYF | TGCAGCGGTTGGGCGATCCAGACCCAGTACTTC
TRBJ1-2 | TRBV30 | 16 | TRBD1 | NA | CAWSAPRQGGNYGYTF | TGTGCCTGGAGTGCCCCTAGACAGGGTGGTAACTATGGCTACACCTTC
TRBJ2-7 | TRBV7-9 | 10 | NA | NA | CASGTYEQYF | TGTGCCAGCGGCACCTACGAGCAGTACTTC
TRBJ2-6 | TRBV19 | 15 | NA | NA | CAFWLWKSGANGLTF | TGTGCCTTCTGGCTGTGGAAGTCTGGGGCCAACGGCCTGACTTTC
TRBJ2-2 | TRBV19 | 15 | NA | NA | CASSRTDPDTGELFF | TGTGCCAGTAGTAGGACAGACCCGGACACCGGGGAGCTGTTTTTT
TRBJ2-5 | TRBV29-1 | 12 | NA | NA | CSAAPTQETQYF | TGCAGCGCTGCCCCCACACAAGAGACCCAGTACTTC
TRBJ2-1 | TRBV20-1 | 11 | TRBD2 | NA | CSAAGGGEQFF | TGCAGTGCGGCCGGGGGGGGTGAGCAGTTCTTC
TRBJ2-2 | TRBV5-4 | 17 | TRBD2 | once | CASSPTGTSGNTGELFF | TGTGCCAGCAGCCCGACCGGGACTAGCGGCAACACCGGGGAGCTGTTTTTT
TRBJ1-1 | TRBV5-4 | 12 | NA | NA | CASSLVLLEAFF | TGTGCCAGCAGCTTGGTTTTACTTGAAGCTTTCTTT
TRBJ2-2 | TRBV6-4 | 15 | TRBD2 | NA | CASSRTSGDPGELFF | TGTGCCAGCAGTAGGACTAGCGGGGACCCCGGGGAGCTGTTTTTT
TRBJ1-1 | TRBV7-2 | 16 | TRBD1 | NA | CASSLSPTGTLSEAFF | TGTGCCAGCAGCTTATCCCCGACAGGGACGTTGAGTGAAGCTTTCTTT